The T cell receptor beta chain described here comes from a study of blood T cells in healthy people across ages. Study-level points and caveats: The study found more naive CD4+ cells and higher diversity in long-lived than aged donors.

About this clonotype itself: Its specificity is not known.

Per germline, CDR1 GTSNPN and CDR2 SVGIG (reference sequence). Trimming removed 0 bases at V and 4 bases at J, with 10 bases between. The CDR3 consists of 14 residues. The use of a sample-barcoded 5' primer and a J-beta primer mix characterized a second PCR of roughly 6 to 11 cycles. TCRdb itself ran the 5' RACE reads through MiXCR, one entry per CDR3 protein. The repertoire includes 850,000 to 1,000,000 distinct CDR3 sequences, under 50% of them detected once, and 13% sits in the top ten. The chain uses TRBV30 and TRBJ1-5, with a possible D match to TRBD1 (6 bases). The sequencing input was blood. The source is a man in his thirties or forties in good health. The CDR3 loop reads CAWSVGGSNQPQHF. The CDR3 DNA reads TGTGCCTGGAGTGTAGGGGGTAGTAATCAGCCCCAGCATTTT.